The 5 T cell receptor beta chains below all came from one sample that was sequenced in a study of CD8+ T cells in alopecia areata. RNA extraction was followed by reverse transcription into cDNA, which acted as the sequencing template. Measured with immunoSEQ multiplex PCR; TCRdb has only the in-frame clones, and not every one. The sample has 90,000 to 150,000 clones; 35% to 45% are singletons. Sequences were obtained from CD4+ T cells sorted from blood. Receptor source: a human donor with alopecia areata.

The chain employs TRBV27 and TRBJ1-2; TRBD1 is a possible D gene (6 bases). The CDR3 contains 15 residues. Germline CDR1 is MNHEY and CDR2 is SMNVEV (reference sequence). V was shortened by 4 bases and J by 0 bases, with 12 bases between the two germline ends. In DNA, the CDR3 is TGTGCCAGCAGTTACGACAGGACATCTAACTATGGCTACACCTTC. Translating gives CASSYDRTSNYGYTF.

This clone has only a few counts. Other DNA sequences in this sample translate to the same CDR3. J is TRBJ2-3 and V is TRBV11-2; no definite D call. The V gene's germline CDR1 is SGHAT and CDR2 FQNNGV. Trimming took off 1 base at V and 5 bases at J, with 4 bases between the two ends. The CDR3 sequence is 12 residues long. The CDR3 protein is CASSLGGDTQYF. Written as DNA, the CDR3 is TGTGCCAGCAGCTTAGGAGGAGATACGCAGTATTTT.

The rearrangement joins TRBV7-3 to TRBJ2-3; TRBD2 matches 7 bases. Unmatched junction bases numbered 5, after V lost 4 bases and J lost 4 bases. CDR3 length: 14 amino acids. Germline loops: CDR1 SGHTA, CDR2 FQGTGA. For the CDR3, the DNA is TGTGCCAGCAGCTCAGGACTAGGCGCAGATACGCAGTATTTT. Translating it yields CASSSGLGADTQYF.

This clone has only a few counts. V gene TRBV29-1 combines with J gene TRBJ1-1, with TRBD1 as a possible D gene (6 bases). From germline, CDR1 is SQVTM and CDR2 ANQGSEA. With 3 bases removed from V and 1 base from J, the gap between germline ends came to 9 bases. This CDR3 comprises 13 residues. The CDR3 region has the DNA TGCAGCGTTGAGCGACAGGCGAACACTGAAGCTTTCTTT. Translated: CSVERQANTEAFF.

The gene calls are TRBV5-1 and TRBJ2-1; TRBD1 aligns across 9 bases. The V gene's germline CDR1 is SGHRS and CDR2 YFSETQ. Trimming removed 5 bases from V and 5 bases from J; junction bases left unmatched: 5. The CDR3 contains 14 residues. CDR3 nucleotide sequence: TGCGCCAGCAGGCCCGGGACAGGGAACAATGAGCAGTTCTTC. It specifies CASRPGTGNNEQFF.